This is a list of T cell receptor beta chains from one sample in a study of beta chain features in type 1 diabetes. The assay was immunoSEQ multiplex PCR, and TCRdb's table has in-frame clones only and misses some. Among about 99,000 clones listed, 25% to 35% were seen once. Sequencing input: central memory CD4+ T cells from blood. These receptors all stem from a woman in her late teens or twenties with type 1 diabetes. The CDR3 runs from the conserved cysteine through the conserved F or W. A D gene is named only where the DNA matches it firmly. Clone size, where shown, is once, few, many, or a class for clones that have expanded.

CASSLAVGRGETQYF | TGTGCCAGCAGCTTAGCTGTTGGGCGGGGTGAGACCCAGTACTTC | NA | TRBV7-6 | few | TRBJ2-5
CASSMRAGGPVEQFF | TGTGCCAGCAGCATGAGAGCGGGAGGGCCGGTTGAGCAGTTCTTC | TRBD2 | TRBV9 | NA | TRBJ2-1
CASSEHLRAGELFF | TGTGCCAGCAGTGAACACCTCAGGGCCGGGGAGCTGTTTTTT | NA | TRBV6-1 | NA | TRBJ2-2
CASRTRDSFYGYTF | TGTGCCAGCAGGACCCGGGACAGCTTCTATGGCTACACCTTC | TRBD1 | TRBV6-6 | NA | TRBJ1-2
CASSVEDWRSGNTIYF | TGTGCCAGCAGCGTAGAGGACTGGCGCTCTGGAAACACCATATATTTT | NA | TRBV9 | once | TRBJ1-3
CASSLRGAQETQYF | TGTGCCAGCAGCTTACGGGGGGCTCAAGAGACCCAGTACTTC | NA | TRBV7-3 | NA | TRBJ2-5
CASSRETGPLNYGYTF | TGCGCCAGCAGCAGAGAGACAGGACCCCTAAACTATGGCTACACCTTC | NA | TRBV5-1 | few | TRBJ1-2
CTSSFSGSQETQYF | TGCACCAGCAGCTTCTCCGGGTCCCAAGAGACCCAGTACTTC | NA | TRBV5-1 | NA | TRBJ2-5
CASSEQGNQPQHF | TGTGCCAGCAGTGAACAGGGTAATCAGCCCCAGCATTTT | NA | TRBV2 | once | TRBJ1-5
CSAETSQGFFNYGYTF | TGCAGCGCTGAAACAAGCCAGGGCTTTTTCAACTATGGCTACACCTTC | NA | TRBV29-1 | NA | TRBJ1-2
CASSLAAGPSYEQYF | TGCGCCAGCAGCTTGGCAGCAGGCCCGTCCTACGAGCAGTACTTC | NA | TRBV5-1 | NA | TRBJ2-7
CASRTLPGNTIYF | TGCGCCAGCAGGACATTACCTGGAAACACCATATATTTT | NA | TRBV5-1 | NA | TRBJ1-3
CASGKGSSNQPQHF | TGTGCCAGCGGGAAAGGGAGTAGCAATCAGCCCCAGCATTTT | NA | TRBV2 | few | TRBJ1-5
CASSPRGGGSSGNNEQFF | TGTGCCAGCAGCCCCAGGGGCGGCGGGTCCAGTGGAAACAATGAGCAGTTCTTC | NA | TRBV7-9 | few | TRBJ2-1
CSFRESGNTIYF | TGCAGCTTCCGGGAGTCTGGAAACACCATATATTTT | NA | TRBV29-1 | few | TRBJ1-3
CASSLTASSGTGELFF | TGCGCCAGCAGCTTGACGGCGAGCTCGGGGACCGGGGAGCTGTTTTTT | NA | TRBV5-1 | few | TRBJ2-2
CASSGSGTAYNEQFF | TGTGCCAGCAGTGGGTCCGGGACAGCCTACAATGAGCAGTTCTTC | TRBD1 | TRBV6-5 | NA | TRBJ2-1
CASSRGTGGTNQPQHF | TGTGCCAGCTCCCGAGGGACAGGGGGCACTAATCAGCCCCAGCATTTT | TRBD1 | TRBV18 | NA | TRBJ1-5
CAIRRAGGSYEQYF | TGTGCCATCAGGAGGGCGGGAGGCTCCTACGAGCAGTACTTC | TRBD2 | TRBV10-3 | NA | TRBJ2-7
CASSMSGTGNPSYEQYF | TGTGCCAGCAGCATGTCCGGGACAGGCAACCCCTCCTACGAGCAGTACTTC | TRBD1 | TRBV11-2 | NA | TRBJ2-7
CASSLGRSAGNEQFF | TGCGCCAGCAGCTTGGGCCGTAGTGCGGGGAATGAGCAGTTCTTC | NA | TRBV5-1 | NA | TRBJ2-1
CASSDRLDSEAFF | TGTGCCAGCAGTGACCGCCTTGACAGTGAAGCTTTCTTT | NA | TRBV6-1 | few | TRBJ1-1
CASSDWTGPNYGYTF | TGTGCCAGCAGTGACTGGACAGGACCTAACTATGGCTACACCTTC | TRBD1 | TRBV6-1 | NA | TRBJ1-2
CAWTKGGGRAFF | TGTGCCTGGACCAAGGGCGGGGGGAGAGCTTTCTTT | NA | TRBV30 | NA | TRBJ1-1
CASSTRPGTGTGSNQPQHF | TGTGCCAGCAGCACACGTCCCGGGACAGGGACGGGCAGCAATCAGCCCCAGCATTTT | TRBD1 | TRBV7-2 | NA | TRBJ1-5
CASSLASGRAGDTQYF | TGTGCCAGCAGCTTGGCCAGCGGGAGGGCCGGAGATACGCAGTATTTT | TRBD2 | TRBV11-2 | few | TRBJ2-3
CASSEQAPLAREQYF | TGTGCCAGCAGTGAACAGGCCCCCCTAGCCAGGGAGCAGTACTTC | NA | TRBV2 | NA | TRBJ2-7
CASSVGNSYNEQFF | TGTGCCAGCAGTGTCGGGAACTCCTACAATGAGCAGTTCTTC | NA | TRBV25-1 | NA | TRBJ2-1
CASSQGWQSNSPLHF | TGCGCCAGCAGCCAAGGTTGGCAGTCGAATTCACCCCTCCACTTT | NA | TRBV4-1 | NA | TRBJ1-6
CASSLEAGYQETQYF | TGCGCCAGCAGCTTGGAAGCGGGGTACCAAGAGACCCAGTACTTC | TRBD2 | TRBV5-1 | few | TRBJ2-5
CASSLILAGSQETQYF | TGTGCCAGCAGCTTGATCCTAGCGGGTTCCCAAGAGACCCAGTACTTC | TRBD2 | TRBV5-5 | NA | TRBJ2-5
CAWSVIKETQYF | TGTGCCTGGAGTGTAATTAAAGAGACCCAGTACTTC | NA | TRBV30 | many | TRBJ2-5
CASSDRGGFSTDTQYF | TGTGCCAGCAGTGACCGAGGGGGCTTCAGCACAGATACGCAGTATTTT | TRBD1 | TRBV2 | NA | TRBJ2-3
CSVNTGYEQYF | TGCAGCGTGAATACCGGGTACGAGCAGTACTTC | NA | TRBV29-1 | few | TRBJ2-7
CASSLRGTSGGDNEQFF | TGCGCCAGCAGCTTAAGGGGGACTAGCGGGGGGGACAATGAGCAGTTCTTC | TRBD2 | TRBV5-1 | NA | TRBJ2-1
CASSSGLAGDGWGETQYF | TGTGCCAGCAGTTCCGGACTAGCGGGGGACGGGTGGGGAGAGACCCAGTACTTC | TRBD2 | TRBV5-6 | NA | TRBJ2-5